Following are 11 T cell receptor beta chains from one sample sequenced in a study of blood T cell repertoires in COVID-19. The method was immunoSEQ multiplex PCR; TCRdb's version includes in-frame clones alone and lacks a portion of them. The data hold 120,000 to 150,000 clones, with around nine tenths observed a single time. Sequencing used peripheral blood. The source is a human donor in a cohort sampled during active COVID-19.

The chain uses TRBV6-5 and TRBJ1-2; 8 bases agree with TRBD1. Trimming took 7 bases from V and 4 from J; bases not matched to a gene: 5. Germline V lookup: CDR1 MNHEY, CDR2 SVGAGI. CDR3 length: 13 residues. The CDR3 is CASKRGQVYGYTF. In DNA form, the CDR3 reads TGTGCCAGCAAGAGGGGACAGGTCTATGGCTACACCTTC.

The CDR3 loop is CASNSPPGTEAFF. CDR3 nucleotides: TGTGCCAGCAACTCGCCCCCCGGTACTGAAGCTTTCTTT. V and J are TRBV5-4 and TRBJ1-1; D call uncertain. The length of the CDR3 is 13 residues. The V and J ends lost 6 bases and 5 bases respectively, with 14 bases between them. Germline values: CDR1 SGHNT, CDR2 YYREEE (reference sequence).

This clone came up a few times. The chain joins TRBV7-9 to TRBJ1-5; D call uncertain. CDR1 and CDR2 from the germline V gene are SEHNR and FQNEAQ (reference sequence). With 3 bases removed from V and 6 bases from J, the gap between germline ends came to 9 bases. CDR3 size: 13 residues. The CDR3 is CASSFPGSQPQHF. The CDR3 nucleotides are TGTGCCAGCAGCTTTCCGGGGAGTCAGCCCCAGCATTTT. Full variable domain (outside the CDR3, taken from reference TRBV7-9 and TRBJ1-5): DTGVSQNPRHKITKRGQNVTFRCDPISEHNRLYWYRQTLGQGPEFLTYFQNEAQLEKSRLLSDRFSAERPKGSFSTLEIQRTEQGDSAMYLCASSFPGSQPQHFGDGTRLSIL.

This chain links TRBV11-2 with TRBJ1-3; D call uncertain. Per the germline V gene, CDR1 is SGHAT and CDR2 is FQNNGV. The length of the CDR3 is 15 residues. V was clipped by 2 bases and J by 0 bases, with 8 bases between them. The CDR3 loop is CASSLSPSSGNTIYF. In nucleotides, the CDR3 is TGTGCCAGCAGCTTAAGCCCTAGCTCTGGAAACACCATATATTTT.

V usage is TRBV2 and J usage is TRBJ2-5; 7 positions match TRBD1. The germline V gene has CDR1 SNHLY and CDR2 FYNNEI. The CDR3 runs to 12 residues. V lost 7 bases to trimming and J lost 4 bases; unmatched junction nucleotides: 3. CDR3 region: CASKGGGETQYF. CDR3 bases: TGTGCCAGCAAAGGGGGCGGAGAGACCCAGTACTTC.

V usage is TRBV6-1 and J usage is TRBJ2-5, with 10 bases that match TRBD2. Germline loops: CDR1 MNHNS, CDR2 SASEGT. Trimming at V came to 2 bases and at J to 4 bases, leaving 7 bases not matched to a gene. The CDR3 is 16 residues long. Here the CDR3 reads CASSELSGGLGETQYF. Here the CDR3 DNA reads TGTGCCAGCAGTGAACTTAGCGGGGGGCTTGGAGAGACCCAGTACTTC.

J is TRBJ2-2 and V is TRBV11-3; 10 bases line up with TRBD1. The CDR3 is made up of 15 amino acids. V was clipped by 4 bases and J by 4 bases; unmatched bases: 3. The V gene's germline CDR1 is SGHNT and CDR2 YENEEA. CDR3 protein: CASSSGTGVTGELFF. For the CDR3, the DNA is TGTGCCAGCAGCTCCGGGACAGGGGTCACCGGGGAGCTGTTTTTT.

The sample holds a few counts of this clone. This chain joins TRBV10-1 and TRBJ1-2; TRBD1 matches at 7 bases. V gave up 3 bases and J gave up 5 bases; unmatched junction bases: 9. The V gene's germline CDR1 is WNHNN and CDR2 SYGVQD (reference sequence). CDR3 length equals 15 residues. CDR3 protein: CASSDPDRRPYGYTF. As DNA, the CDR3 is TGCGCCAGCAGTGATCCGGACAGGCGACCTTATGGCTACACCTTC.

J is TRBJ2-2 and V is TRBV4-1, with D possibly being TRBD1 (8 bases). This CDR3 contains 17 residues. The germline V gene encodes CDR1 MGHRA and CDR2 YSYEKL. V shed 4 bases and J shed 4 bases, with 19 bases lying between them. The CDR3, as DNA: TGCGCCAGCAGCCCCCTTGGACAGGGCGGGGGCACCGGGGAGCTGTTTTTT. As protein: CASSPLGQGGGTGELFF.

The gene calls are TRBV9 and TRBJ1-1; 7 nucleotides agree with TRBD1. This CDR3 contains 14 residues. Per the germline V gene, CDR1 is SGDLS and CDR2 is YYNGEE. V was clipped by 4 bases and J by 7 bases; unmatched bases: 10. CDR3 in DNA: TGTGCCAGCAGCTTACGGCCAGGGGGAAGTGAAGCTTTCTTT. This codes for CASSLRPGGSEAFF.

The CDR3 spells CSVAGTGGSQETQYF. CDR3 in DNA: TGCAGCGTTGCCGGGACAGGGGGGTCCCAAGAGACCCAGTACTTC. The chain joins TRBV29-1 to TRBJ2-5; 11 nucleotides align to TRBD1. This CDR3 is built from 15 residues. Unmatched junction bases numbered 5, after V lost 4 bases and J lost 1 base. Per germline, CDR1 SQVTM and CDR2 ANQGSEA.